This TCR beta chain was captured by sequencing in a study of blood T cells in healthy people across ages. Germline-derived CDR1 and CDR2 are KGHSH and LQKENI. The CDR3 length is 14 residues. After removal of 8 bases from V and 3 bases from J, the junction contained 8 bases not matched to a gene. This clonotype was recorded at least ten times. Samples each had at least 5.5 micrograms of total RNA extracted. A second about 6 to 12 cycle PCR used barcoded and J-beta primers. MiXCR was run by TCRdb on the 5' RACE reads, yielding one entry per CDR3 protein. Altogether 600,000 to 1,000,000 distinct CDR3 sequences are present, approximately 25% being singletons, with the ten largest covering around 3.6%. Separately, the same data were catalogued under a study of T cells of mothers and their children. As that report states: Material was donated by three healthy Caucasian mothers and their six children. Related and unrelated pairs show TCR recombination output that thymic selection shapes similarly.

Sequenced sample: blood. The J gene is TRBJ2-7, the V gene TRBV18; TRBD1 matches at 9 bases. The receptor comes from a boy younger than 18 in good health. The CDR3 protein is CASSPPGQGYEQYF. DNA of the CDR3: TGTGCCAGCAGCCCACCGGGACAGGGCTACGAGCAGTACTTC.